This T cell receptor beta chain derives from a study of shared clonotypes between healthy human individuals. This CDR3 region has 14 residues. Trimming stripped 3 bases from V and 5 bases from J, with 12 bases between. Germline CDR1 is SGHRS and CDR2 is YFSETQ. Naive CD8 cells comprised CD45RO-negative, CCR7-positively selected cells, excluding terminally differentiated effector memory CD45RA+ cells. TCRdb's table, derived via immunoSEQ multiplex PCR, lists solely in-frame clones and lacks some. The sample yields approximately 840,000 clones, about 96% seen once. J is TRBJ1-5 and V is TRBV5-1, with D possibly TRBD1 on 5 matching bases. This sequence was found in a man aged 25-45 years in good health. Sample: naive CD8+ T cells sorted from blood. The CDR3 DNA is TGCGCCAGCAGCTCGCAGGGAGGGGATCAGCCCCAGCATTTT. Protein: CASSSQGGDQPQHF.